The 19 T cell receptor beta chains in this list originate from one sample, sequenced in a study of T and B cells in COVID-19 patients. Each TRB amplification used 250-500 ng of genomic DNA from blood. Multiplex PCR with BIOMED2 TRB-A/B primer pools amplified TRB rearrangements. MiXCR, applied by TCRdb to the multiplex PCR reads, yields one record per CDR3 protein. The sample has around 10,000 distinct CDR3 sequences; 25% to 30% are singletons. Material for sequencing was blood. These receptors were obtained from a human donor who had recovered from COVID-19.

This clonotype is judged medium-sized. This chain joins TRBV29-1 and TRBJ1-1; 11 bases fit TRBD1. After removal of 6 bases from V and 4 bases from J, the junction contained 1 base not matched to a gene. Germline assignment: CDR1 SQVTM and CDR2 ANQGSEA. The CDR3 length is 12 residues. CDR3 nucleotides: TGCAGCGTCGGGACAGGGGGCACTGAAGCTTTCTTT. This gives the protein CSVGTGGTEAFF.

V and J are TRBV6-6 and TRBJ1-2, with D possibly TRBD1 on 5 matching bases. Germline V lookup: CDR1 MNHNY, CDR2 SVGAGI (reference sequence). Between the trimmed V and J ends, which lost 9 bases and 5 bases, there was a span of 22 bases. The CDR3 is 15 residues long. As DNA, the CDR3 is TGTGCCAGTCGAAGGCAGGAAGGTGGGACTTATGGCTACACCTTC. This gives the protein CASRRQEGGTYGYTF.

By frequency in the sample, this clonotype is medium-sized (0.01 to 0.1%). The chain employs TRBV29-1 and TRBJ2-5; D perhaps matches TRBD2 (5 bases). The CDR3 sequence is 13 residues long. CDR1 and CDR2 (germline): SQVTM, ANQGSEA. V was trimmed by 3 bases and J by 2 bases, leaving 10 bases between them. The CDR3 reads CSVEDWSQETQYF. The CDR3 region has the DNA TGCAGCGTTGAGGACTGGAGTCAAGAGACCCAGTACTTC.

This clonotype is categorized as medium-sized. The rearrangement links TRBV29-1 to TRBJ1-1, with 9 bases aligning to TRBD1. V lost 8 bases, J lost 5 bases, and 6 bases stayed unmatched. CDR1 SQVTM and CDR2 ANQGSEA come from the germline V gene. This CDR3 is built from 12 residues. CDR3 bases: TGCAGCTTCCACAGGGGGCGAACTGAAGCTTTCTTT. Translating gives CSFHRGRTEAFF.

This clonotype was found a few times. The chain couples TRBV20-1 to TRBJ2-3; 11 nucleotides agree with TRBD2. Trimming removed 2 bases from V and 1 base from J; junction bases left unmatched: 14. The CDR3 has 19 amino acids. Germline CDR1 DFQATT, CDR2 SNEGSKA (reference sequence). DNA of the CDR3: TGCAGTGCTAGATTAGGACTAGCGGGTGCCGGGGTGGGCACAGATACGCAGTATTTT. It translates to CSARLGLAGAGVGTDTQYF.

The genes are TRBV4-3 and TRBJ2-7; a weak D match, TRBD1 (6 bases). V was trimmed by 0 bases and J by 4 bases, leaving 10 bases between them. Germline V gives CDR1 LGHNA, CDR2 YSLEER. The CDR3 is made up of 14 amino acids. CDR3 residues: CASSQDRGSYEQYF. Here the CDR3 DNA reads TGCGCCAGCAGCCAAGACAGGGGTTCGTACGAGCAGTACTTC.

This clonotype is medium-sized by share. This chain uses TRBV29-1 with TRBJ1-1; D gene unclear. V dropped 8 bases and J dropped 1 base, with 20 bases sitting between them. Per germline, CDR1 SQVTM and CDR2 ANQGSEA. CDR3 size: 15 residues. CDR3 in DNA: TGCAGCTTTGTGGGAGCAGGCGCGAGGAACACTGAAGCTTTCTTT. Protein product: CSFVGAGARNTEAFF.

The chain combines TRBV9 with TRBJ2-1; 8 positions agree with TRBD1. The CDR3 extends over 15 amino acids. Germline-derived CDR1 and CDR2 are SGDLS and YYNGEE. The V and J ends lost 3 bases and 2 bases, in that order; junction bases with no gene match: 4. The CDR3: CASSGGTGPYNEQFF. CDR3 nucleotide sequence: TGTGCCAGCAGCGGGGGGACAGGCCCCTACAATGAGCAGTTCTTC.

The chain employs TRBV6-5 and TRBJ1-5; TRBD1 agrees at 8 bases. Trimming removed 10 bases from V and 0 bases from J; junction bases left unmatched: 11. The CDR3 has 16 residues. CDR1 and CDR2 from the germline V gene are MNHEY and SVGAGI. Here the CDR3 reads CATRSGTGDSNQPQHF. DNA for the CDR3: TGTGCCACCAGAAGCGGGACAGGTGATAGCAATCAGCCCCAGCATTTT.

As DNA, the CDR3 is TGTGCCAGCAGTTTAGCCCCCAGATCGGGCTATGGCTACACCTTC. This codes for CASSLAPRSGYGYTF. V and J are TRBV27 and TRBJ1-2; no reliable D call. CDR3 size: 15 residues. Germline-derived CDR1 and CDR2 are MNHEY and SMNVEV (reference sequence). The V end was cut by 2 bases, the J end by 4 bases, with 14 bases between.

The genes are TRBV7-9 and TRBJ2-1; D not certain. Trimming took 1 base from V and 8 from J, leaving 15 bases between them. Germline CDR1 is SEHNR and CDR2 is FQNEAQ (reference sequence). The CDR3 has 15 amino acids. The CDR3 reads CASSLVGPRTDEQFF. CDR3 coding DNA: TGTGCCAGCAGCTTAGTTGGGCCCCGAACCGATGAGCAGTTCTTC.

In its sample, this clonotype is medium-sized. This chain's CDR3 is CASSATGELFF. Written as DNA, the CDR3 is TGTGCCAGCAGTGCAACCGGGGAGCTGTTTTTT. The chain links TRBV6-5 to TRBJ2-2; D is ambiguous. The CDR3 runs to 11 residues. Germline V gene lookup returns CDR1 MNHEY and CDR2 SVGAGI. The V gene lost 5 bases and the J gene lost 5 bases, with 3 bases spanning the gap.

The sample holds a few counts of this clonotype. CDR3 DNA: TGTGCCAGCGGGTACTCCGAGACCCAGTACTTC. Its protein is CASGYSETQYF. J is TRBJ2-5 and V is TRBV12-3 or TRBV12-4; D gene unclear. This CDR3 is built from 11 residues. V was clipped by 8 bases and J by 5 bases, with 9 bases between them.

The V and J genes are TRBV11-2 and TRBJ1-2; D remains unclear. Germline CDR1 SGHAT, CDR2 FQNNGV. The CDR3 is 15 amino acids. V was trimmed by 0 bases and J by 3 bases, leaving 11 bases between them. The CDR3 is CASSLDRLGDYGYTF. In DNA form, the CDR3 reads TGTGCCAGCAGCTTAGACCGTCTAGGCGACTATGGCTACACCTTC.

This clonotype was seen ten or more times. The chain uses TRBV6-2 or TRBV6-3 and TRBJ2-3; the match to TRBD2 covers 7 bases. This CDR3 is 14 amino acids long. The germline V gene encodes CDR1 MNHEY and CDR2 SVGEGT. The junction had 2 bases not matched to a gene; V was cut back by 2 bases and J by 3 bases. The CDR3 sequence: CASSYAGETDTQYF. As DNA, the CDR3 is TGTGCCAGCAGTTACGCGGGGGAAACAGATACGCAGTATTTT.

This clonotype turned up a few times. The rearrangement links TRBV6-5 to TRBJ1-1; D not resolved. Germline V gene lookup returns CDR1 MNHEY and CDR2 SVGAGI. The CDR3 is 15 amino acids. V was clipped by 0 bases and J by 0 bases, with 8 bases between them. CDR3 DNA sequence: TGTGCCAGCAGTTACTCGGAGCGGGTGAACACTGAAGCTTTCTTT. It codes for CASSYSERVNTEAFF.

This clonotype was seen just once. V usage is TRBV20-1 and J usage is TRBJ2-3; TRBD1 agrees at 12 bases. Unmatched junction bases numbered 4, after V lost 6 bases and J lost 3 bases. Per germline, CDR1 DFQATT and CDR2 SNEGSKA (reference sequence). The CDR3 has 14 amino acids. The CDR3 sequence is CSAPGQGATDTQYF. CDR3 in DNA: TGCAGTGCACCGGGACAGGGGGCAACAGATACGCAGTATTTT.

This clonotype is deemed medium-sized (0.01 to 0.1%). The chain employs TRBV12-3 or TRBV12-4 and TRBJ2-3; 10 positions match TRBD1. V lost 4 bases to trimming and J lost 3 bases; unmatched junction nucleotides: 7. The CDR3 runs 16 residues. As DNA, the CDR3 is TGTGCCAGCAGTTCCCCCGGGGGACAGGGGACAGATACGCAGTATTTT. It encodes CASSSPGGQGTDTQYF.

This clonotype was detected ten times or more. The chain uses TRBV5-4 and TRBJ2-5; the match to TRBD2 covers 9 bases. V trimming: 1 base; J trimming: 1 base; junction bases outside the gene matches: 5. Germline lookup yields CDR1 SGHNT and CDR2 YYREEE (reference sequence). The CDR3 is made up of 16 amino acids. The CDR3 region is CASSLFGGGAQETQYF. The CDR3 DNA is TGTGCCAGCAGCTTGTTCGGCGGGGGGGCCCAAGAGACCCAGTACTTC.